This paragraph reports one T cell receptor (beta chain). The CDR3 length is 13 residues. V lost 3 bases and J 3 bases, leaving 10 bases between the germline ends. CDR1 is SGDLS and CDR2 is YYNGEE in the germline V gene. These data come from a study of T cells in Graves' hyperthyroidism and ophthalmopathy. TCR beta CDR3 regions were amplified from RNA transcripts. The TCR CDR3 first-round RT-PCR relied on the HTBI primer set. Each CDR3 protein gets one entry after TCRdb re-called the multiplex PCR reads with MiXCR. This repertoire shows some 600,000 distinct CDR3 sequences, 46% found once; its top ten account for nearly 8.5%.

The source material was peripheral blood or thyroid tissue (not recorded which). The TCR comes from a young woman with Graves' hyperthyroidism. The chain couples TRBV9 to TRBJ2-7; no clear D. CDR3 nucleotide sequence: TGTGCCAGCAGCGATGACTTAAACTACGAGCAGTACTTC. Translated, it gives CASSDDLNYEQYF.